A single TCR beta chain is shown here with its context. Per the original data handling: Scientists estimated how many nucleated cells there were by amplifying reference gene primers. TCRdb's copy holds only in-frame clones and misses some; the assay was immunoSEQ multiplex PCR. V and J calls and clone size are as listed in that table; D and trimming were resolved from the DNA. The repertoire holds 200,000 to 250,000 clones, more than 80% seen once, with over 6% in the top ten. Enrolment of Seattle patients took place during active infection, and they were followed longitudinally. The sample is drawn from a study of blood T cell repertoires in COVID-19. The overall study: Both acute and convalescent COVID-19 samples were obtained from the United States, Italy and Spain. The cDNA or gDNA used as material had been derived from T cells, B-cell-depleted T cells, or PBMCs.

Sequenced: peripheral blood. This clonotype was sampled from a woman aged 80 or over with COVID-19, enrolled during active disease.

As DNA, the CDR3 is TGTGCCAGCTCAGGGGGACAGGGGGTAACATGGCCCCAGCATTTT. Translation: CASSGGQGVTWPQHF. The rearrangement joins TRBV18 to TRBJ1-5, with TRBD1 matching 11 bases. The CDR3 has 15 amino acids. Germline V gene lookup returns CDR1 KGHSH and CDR2 LQKENI. Trimming took 5 bases from V and 9 from J; bases not matched to a gene: 9.